The 31 T cell receptor beta chains in this list originate from one sample, sequenced in a study of T cell repertoires in Merkel cell carcinoma. The data were produced by immunoSEQ multiplex PCR, yet TCRdb's version contains in-frame clones alone and is incomplete. The profile covers about 14,000 clones, with 65% to 85% appearing a single time and 15% to 20% taken by the ten largest. Sequenced input: tumor tissue. All receptors come from an adult with Merkel cell carcinoma.

In this sample, this clone turned up once. The chain combines TRBV24-1 with TRBJ2-1, with 7 bases lining up with TRBD1. Germline V gives CDR1 KGHDR, CDR2 SFDVKD. V was pared by 4 bases and J by 5 bases, with 10 bases of the junction left unmatched. CDR3 size: 16 residues. CDR3 in DNA: TGTGCCACCAGTGACCCGAGACAGGGAGAGGACAATGAGCAGTTCTTC. Translating gives CATSDPRQGEDNEQFF.

This rearrangement joins TRBV6-1 to TRBJ1-1; D possibly corresponds to TRBD1 (6 bases). The V end was cut by 1 base, the J end by 1 base, with 10 bases between. The CDR3 runs to 15 residues. Per germline, CDR1 MNHNS and CDR2 SASEGT. The CDR3 DNA reads TGTGCCAGCAGTGAAGAGGGGACACCGAACACTGAAGCTTTCTTT. As protein: CASSEEGTPNTEAFF.

This clone was seen a single time. V gene TRBV19 combines with J gene TRBJ1-2, with D possibly being TRBD1 (5 bases). The length of the CDR3 is 16 residues. CDR1 LNHDA and CDR2 SQIVND come from the germline V gene (reference sequence). V was trimmed by 6 bases and J by 0 bases, leaving 17 bases between them. As DNA, the CDR3 is TGTGCCAGTAGAAATTTCGCGACAGCAACTAACTATGGCTACACCTTC. It encodes CASRNFATATNYGYTF. Full variable domain (remainder filled in from reference TRBV19 and TRBJ1-2): DGGITQSPKYLFRKEGQNVTLSCEQNLNHDAMYWYRQDPGQGLRLIYYSQIVNDFQKGDIAEGYSVSREKKESFPLTVTSAQKNPTAFYLCASRNFATATNYGYTFGSGTRLTVV.

The chain carries TRBV6-5 and TRBJ1-4; D unclear. The germline gives CDR1 MNHEY, CDR2 SVGAGI. Deletions cut 8 bases from V and 3 bases from J, with 13 bases between. This CDR3 comprises 14 residues. The CDR3 spells CASQKFIANEKLFF. For the CDR3, the DNA is TGTGCCAGCCAGAAGTTTATAGCTAATGAAAAACTGTTTTTT.

The V gene is TRBV28, the J gene TRBJ2-1, with TRBD2 matching 10 bases. CDR3 length: 15 amino acids. J was trimmed by 5 bases and V by 5 bases; bases with no gene match: 6. The germline CDR1 and CDR2 sequences are MDHEN and SYDVKM. CDR3 nucleotides: TGTGCCAGCAGTAAGGTTAGCGGGGGGAACAATGAGCAGTTCTTC. Translating it yields CASSKVSGGNNEQFF.

The chain recombines TRBV7-9 with TRBJ2-5; 9 bases map to TRBD1. The germline V gene encodes CDR1 SEHNR and CDR2 FQNEAQ (reference sequence). Trimming cost V 2 bases and J 2 bases; bases outside gene matches: 12. CDR3 length: 18 amino acids. The CDR3, as DNA: TGTGCCAGCAGCTTAACAGGGACAGGGATACGTCGTCAAGAGACCCAGTACTTC. This sequence encodes CASSLTGTGIRRQETQYF.

This clone was recorded a few times. The gene calls are TRBV6-6 and TRBJ1-4; D is possibly TRBD1 (5 bases). The germline gives CDR1 MNHNY, CDR2 SVGAGI (reference sequence). This CDR3 is built from 15 residues. Trimming took 7 bases from V and 5 from J, leaving 17 bases between them. CDR3 in DNA: TGTGCCAGCACGGGCTTTGCGGGGGAAAATGAAAAACTGTTTTTT. Its protein is CASTGFAGENEKLFF.

This sequence joins TRBV7-9 and TRBJ1-3; D might be TRBD1 (6 bases). V lost 7 bases and J 0 bases, leaving 16 bases between the germline ends. Per the germline V gene, CDR1 is SEHNR and CDR2 is FQNEAQ (reference sequence). This CDR3 contains 16 residues. The CDR3 DNA reads TGTGCCAGCAACCCCAGACAGGACCTCTCTGGAAACACCATATATTTT. Protein: CASNPRQDLSGNTIYF.

The V call is TRBV4-2, the J call TRBJ1-1, with D uncertain. Germline V gene data show CDR1 as LGHNA and CDR2 as YNFKEQ. This CDR3 has 14 residues. V was shortened by 1 base and J by 3 bases, with 9 bases between the two germline ends. The CDR3 DNA follows: TGTGCCAGCAGCCAAGGGCTTGGGCACACTGAAGCTTTCTTT. Protein sequence: CASSQGLGHTEAFF.

The V call is TRBV5-1, the J call TRBJ1-1; tentative D call: TRBD1 (5 bases). With 4 bases removed from V and 1 base from J, the gap between germline ends came to 17 bases. The CDR3 runs 16 residues. CDR1 is SGHRS and CDR2 is YFSETQ in the germline V gene. The CDR3: CASSLSGRGSNTEAFF. The CDR3, as DNA: TGCGCCAGCAGCCTGAGTGGAAGGGGTTCGAACACTGAAGCTTTCTTT.

This clone is categorized as large. The chain employs TRBV7-6 and TRBJ1-5; 8 nucleotides agree with TRBD1. From germline, CDR1 is SGHVS and CDR2 FNYEAQ. The CDR3 totals 18 residues. Trimming cost V 0 bases and J 0 bases; bases outside gene matches: 7. CDR3 amino acids: CASSLAPTGDNSNQPQHF. For the CDR3, the DNA is TGTGCCAGCAGCTTAGCCCCGACAGGGGATAATAGCAATCAGCCCCAGCATTTT.

This clone has just a few counts. The chain employs TRBV7-2 and TRBJ2-2, with TRBD1 matching over 9 bases. Germline V gene data show CDR1 as SGHTA and CDR2 as FQGNSA. Germline trimming cut 5 bases from V and 3 bases from J; bases unmatched to any gene: 7. The CDR3 consists of 16 residues. CDR3 coding DNA: TGTGCCAGCAGCACCGGACAGGGGCTTGACACCGGGGAGCTGTTTTTT. Translating it yields CASSTGQGLDTGELFF.

The chain couples TRBV6-2 or TRBV6-3 to TRBJ2-1; D possibly corresponds to TRBD2 (6 bases). The CDR3 covers 16 residues. Trimming pared 0 bases from V and 2 bases from J, leaving 11 bases between. Germline-derived CDR1 and CDR2 are MNHEY and SVGEGT. CDR3 sequence reads: CASSYSRRGAYNEQFF. The CDR3 region has the DNA TGTGCCAGCAGTTACTCTCGGCGGGGAGCCTACAATGAGCAGTTCTTC.

The chain is built from TRBV4-2 and TRBJ1-5; 7 nucleotides match TRBD1. Trimming removed 4 bases from V and 0 bases from J; junction bases left unmatched: 6. This CDR3 is built from 16 residues. Germline CDR1 LGHNA, CDR2 YNFKEQ. CDR3 loop: CASSPQTGNSNQPQHF. CDR3 DNA: TGTGCCAGCAGCCCCCAGACAGGGAATAGCAATCAGCCCCAGCATTTT.

The chain uses TRBV9 and TRBJ2-7; no firm D call. V was pared by 3 bases and J by 3 bases, with 13 bases between. Germline V CDR1 and CDR2: SGDLS, YYNGEE. This CDR3 comprises 14 residues. The CDR3 reads CASSAADDGYEQYF. The CDR3 DNA is TGTGCCAGCAGCGCCGCGGACGACGGCTACGAGCAGTACTTC.

This rearrangement joins TRBV10-3 to TRBJ1-2; 8 nucleotides agree with TRBD1. CDR1 and CDR2 (germline): ENHRY, SYGVKD. V lost 6 bases, J lost 6 bases, and 6 bases stayed unmatched. CDR3 length: 13 residues. CDR3 region: CAISERTGNGYTF. In DNA, the CDR3 is TGTGCCATCAGCGAGAGGACAGGGAATGGCTACACCTTC.

The chain has TRBV6-5 and TRBJ2-5; 8 bases are a match to TRBD2. The ends lost 6 bases at V and 7 bases at J; junction bases unmatched: 10. The CDR3 totals 14 residues. Germline V lookup: CDR1 MNHEY, CDR2 SVGAGI. As DNA, the CDR3 is TGTGCCAGCAGAGCCGGACTAGCTCCAGGGACCCAGTACTTC. Amino acids: CASRAGLAPGTQYF.

The gene calls are TRBV9 and TRBJ2-3, with 11 nucleotides matching TRBD2. The V segment lost 2 bases and the J segment 1 base; nucleotides outside the gene matches: 12. This CDR3 is 19 amino acids long. CDR1 and CDR2 (germline): SGDLS, YYNGEE. The CDR3: CASSVPIAGGPFGTDTQYF. The CDR3 DNA follows: TGTGCCAGCAGCGTCCCGATAGCGGGAGGGCCTTTTGGCACAGATACGCAGTATTTT.

The chain uses TRBV6-6 and TRBJ1-5, with D unclear. The germline gives CDR1 MNHNY, CDR2 SVGAGI (reference sequence). V lost 2 bases, J lost 5 bases, and 13 bases lay in between. The CDR3 totals 15 residues. CDR3 amino acids: CASSYAGDEDQPQHF. In nucleotides, the CDR3 is TGTGCCAGCAGTTACGCCGGGGATGAGGATCAGCCCCAGCATTTT.

In DNA, the CDR3 is TGTGCCAGTAGTTGGCCAGGGGTCCCGATCCGCACAGATACGCAGTATTTT. It yields the protein CASSWPGVPIRTDTQYF. V is TRBV19 and J is TRBJ2-3; D is perhaps TRBD1 (6 bases). With 5 bases removed from V and 1 base from J, the gap between germline ends came to 19 bases. This CDR3 spans 17 amino acids. Germline loops: CDR1 LNHDA, CDR2 SQIVND (reference sequence).

This chain links TRBV12-5 with TRBJ1-5, with D possibly matching TRBD1 (5 bases). This CDR3 comprises 13 residues. The germline gives CDR1 LGHNT, CDR2 FRNRAP. Deletions cut 4 bases from V and 5 bases from J, with 9 bases between. CDR3 protein: CASGYDSHQPQHF. CDR3 bases: TGTGCTAGTGGTTACGACAGCCATCAGCCCCAGCATTTT.

This chain joins TRBV4-3 and TRBJ1-2, with TRBD1 matching over 7 bases. The CDR3 has 14 residues. Germline V gives CDR1 LGHNA, CDR2 YSLEER. Germline trimming cut 0 bases from V and 4 bases from J; bases unmatched to any gene: 2. CDR3: CASSQDPGGYGYTF. The CDR3 nucleotides read TGCGCCAGCAGCCAAGATCCAGGGGGCTATGGCTACACCTTC.

The chain uses TRBV14 and TRBJ1-4; D possibly corresponds to TRBD1 (5 bases). Germline V gives CDR1 SGHDN, CDR2 FVKESK. This CDR3 region has 16 residues. V was shortened by 2 bases and J by 8 bases, with 18 bases between the two germline ends. The CDR3 DNA reads as TGTGCCAGCAGCCAACCCCGGGGGGGGATAGCGGAAAAACTGTTTTTT. This gives the protein CASSQPRGGIAEKLFF. The variable domain in full, with the rest retrieved from reference TRBV14 and TRBJ1-4, is EAGVTQFPSHSVIEKGQTVTLRCDPISGHDNLYWYRRVMGKEIKFLLHFVKESKQDESGMPNNRFLAERTGGTYSTLKVQPAELEDSGVYFCASSQPRGGIAEKLFFGSGTQLSVL.

V is TRBV28 and J is TRBJ2-7; 8 nucleotides agree with TRBD2. The CDR3 consists of 15 residues. Germline values: CDR1 MDHEN, CDR2 SYDVKM. Trimming took 8 bases from V and 6 from J; bases not matched to a gene: 15. CDR3 sequence (DNA): TGTGCCAGCCGGTTTAGCCGAGCGGGAGCCCCCGAGCAGTACTTC. It codes for CASRFSRAGAPEQYF. Supplemented by reference TRBV28 and TRBJ2-7, the full variable domain reads DVKVTQSSRYLVKRTGEKVFLECVQDMDHENMFWYRQDPGLGLRLIYFSYDVKMKEKGDIPEGYSVSREKKERFSLILESASTNQTSMYLCASRFSRAGAPEQYFGPGTRLTVT.

V and J are TRBV24-1 and TRBJ2-3; D is possibly TRBD1 or TRBD2 (5 bases each). Germline values: CDR1 KGHDR, CDR2 SFDVKD. Trimming left V 1 base short and J 12 bases short, with 13 bases between. The CDR3 totals 13 residues. The CDR3 bases are TGTGCCACCAGTGATTTCCACGGGGCTAGCCAGTATTTT. This gives the protein CATSDFHGASQYF.

This clone was seen only once. The chain joins TRBV10-3 to TRBJ1-2, with a weak D call TRBD1 (6 bases). Germline assignment: CDR1 ENHRY and CDR2 SYGVKD. This CDR3 spans 13 amino acids. V was pared by 7 bases and J by 3 bases, with 12 bases between. CDR3 in DNA: TGTGCCATCACAGGGGCGTCGGACTATGGCTACACCTTC. This encodes CAITGASDYGYTF.

V is TRBV5-1 and J is TRBJ1-1, with D perhaps TRBD1 (5 bases). Germline V lookup: CDR1 SGHRS, CDR2 YFSETQ. Trimming shortened V by 0 bases and J by 4 bases, and 7 bases separated the two germline ends. This CDR3 has 13 amino acids. The CDR3 coding sequence is TGCGCCAGCAGCTTGGCAGGGACCACTGAAGCTTTCTTT. This sequence encodes CASSLAGTTEAFF.

The rearrangement links TRBV27 to TRBJ1-6; 12 bases are a match to TRBD1. V was clipped by 5 bases and J by 6 bases; unmatched bases: 17. This CDR3 region has 20 residues. Germline V gene data show CDR1 as MNHEY and CDR2 as SMNVEV (reference sequence). The CDR3 DNA reads TGTGCCAGCAGTCCAACCCCGGGACAGGGGGCAAGAGGGGGTAATTCACCCCTCCACTTT. It translates to CASSPTPGQGARGGNSPLHF.

The chain has TRBV7-2 and TRBJ2-7, with D tentatively TRBD2 (6 bases). Trimming stripped 2 bases from V and 3 bases from J, with 26 bases between. Germline V gives CDR1 SGHTA, CDR2 FQGNSA. The CDR3 loop spans 19 amino acids. The CDR3 bases are TGTGCCAGCAGCTTAAAGGGAGGTTGGGACGGGACGATAGGCTACGAGCAGTACTTC. Translating it yields CASSLKGGWDGTIGYEQYF. Complete variable domain (other parts from reference TRBV7-2 and TRBJ2-7): GAGVSQSPSNKVTEKGKDVELRCDPISGHTALYWYRQSLGQGLEFLIYFQGNSAPDKSGLPSDRFSAERTGGSVSTLTIQRTQQEDSAVYLCASSLKGGWDGTIGYEQYFGPGTRLTVT.

V is TRBV2 and J is TRBJ1-1; 7 bases are shared with TRBD1. CDR1 is SNHLY, CDR2 FYNNEI, per germline. The CDR3 has 16 residues. J gave up 0 bases and V 5 bases, and 9 bases lay outside the gene matches. CDR3: CASSRRGRGLNTEAFF. The CDR3 DNA follows: TGTGCCAGCAGTAGGAGGGGGCGAGGTCTGAACACTGAAGCTTTCTTT. Looking up the rest from reference TRBV2 and TRBJ1-1 gives the full variable domain: EPEVTQTPSHQVTQMGQEVILRCVPISNHLYFYWYRQILGQKVEFLVSFYNNEISEKSEIFDDQFSVERPDGSNFTLKIRSTKLEDSAMYFCASSRRGRGLNTEAFFGQGTRLTVV.

This clone was counted only a few times. The V and J genes are TRBV7-2 and TRBJ1-1; D may be TRBD1 (6 bases). Germline V gene data show CDR1 as SGHTA and CDR2 as FQGNSA. CDR3 length: 14 residues. The V and J ends lost 4 bases and 1 base respectively, with 10 bases between them. CDR3: CASSSKTGNTEAFF. In DNA, the CDR3 is TGTGCCAGCAGCTCCAAGACAGGGAACACTGAAGCTTTCTTT.